This entry is about one T cell receptor (beta chain). TCRdb reanalysed the RT-PCR reads using MiXCR and keeps one entry per CDR3 protein. The sample has about 540,000 distinct CDR3 sequences; 20% to 25% are singletons. Germline-derived CDR1 and CDR2 are SGHAT and FQNNGV. Trimming left V 6 bases short and J 5 bases short, with 17 bases between. CDR3 length equals 14 residues. This sample was taken from a study of response to subunit inactivated influenza vaccine. These data were also filed under a second study, of T cells expressing NK-cell markers. That work adds: A 5'RACE template switching approach incorporating UMIs was used to make TCR beta cDNA. As a fraction of CD8+ T cells, dominant NKG2C+ clonotypes reached roughly 1.0-7.5% in six donors.

This sequence joins TRBV11-2 and TRBJ2-7; the D gene could be TRBD1 or TRBD2 (7 bases each). The starting material was CD4+ T cells sorted from PBMCs, obtained less than 13 days after vaccination. The origin of this receptor is a man aged 50 to 60 who received an inactivated influenza vaccine. The CDR3 region is CASSQGGVADEQYF. The CDR3 DNA follows: TGTGCCAGCAGTCAGGGGGGGGTGGCGGACGAGCAGTACTTC.